This T cell receptor beta chain stems from a study of cytomegalovirus exposure and HLA in healthy donors (dated by TCRdb to 2016 to 2017). For the wider study: An earlier analysis of under 600 of the donors reported about 290 Gb of sequence data and 100 million to 140 million unique TCR beta sequences from roughly 200 million T cells. A later analysis re-analyzed previously published TCR beta repertoires from 666 donors and added high-resolution HLA genotyping to study TCR occurrence patterns. Roughly 300 gigabases of sequencing data and around 80 million unique TCR sequences made up an early release that covered roughly 670 HLA-typed donors. Alongside the repertoire data, information on donor age, sex, ethnicity and CMV serostatus was compiled. Among approximately 370 genotyped donors of the cohort, an average of around 250,000 unique TCR beta nucleotide sequences was sequenced per donor, of which approximately 18% were non-productive. The number of donors typed differed by locus, with about 629-640 for A, B, C, DRB1 and DQB1, around 560 for DQA1, 600 to 610 for DPA1, and around 460 for DPB1. Roughly 5 DR-DQ haplotypes were handled as single units for association and clustering, since linkage in the cohort was strong. Rather than using new phenotypic data, the later analysis identified candidate immune exposures from TCR beta sequences and from how often those sequences occurred across donors. The study was designed to test whether signatures of past pathogen exposure could be identified by cataloging public T cell receptors. All discovery cohort repertoires had been generated on a single sequencing platform. Along with the approximately 670-subject first cohort, a separate validation cohort of over a hundred different subjects was used. A later genetic analysis took genome-wide SNP genotypes for about 65% of the roughly 670 donors and used that subset as a discovery cohort. HLA typing included class I and class II loci at four-digit resolution. Using immunosequencing, the study profiled T cell repertoires from fewer than 850 subjects and related those repertoires to cytomegalovirus serostatus. To decide whether each TCR beta V gene segment behaved as functional or pseudogenic, an earlier analysis of approximately 620 of the donors relied on high-throughput TCR beta sequencing. Among the roughly 410 genotyped donors, 81% belonged to the genetic ancestry cluster associated with self-reported Caucasian donors. The study combined high-throughput TCR immunosequencing, statistical association of individual TCRs with disease status, and machine learning to predict cytomegalovirus infection status.

Overall study results and their limits: The classifier was reported to diagnose cytomegalovirus status with high specificity and sensitivity in both the original cohort and the validation cohort. According to a later analysis, most CMV-associated TCR beta chains appeared to be HLA-restricted, and the HLA associations seemed to be driven largely by CMV exposure. In a later analysis, HLA-associated TCR beta chains were found to be more clonally expanded and to have lower generation probabilities than equally common non-associated chains. Linkage disequilibrium might explain the correlated functional status among segregating V segments, but an unknown experimental factor could not be excluded. The 87-base-pair reads could not distinguish some IMGT-functional V segments, including TRBV6-2 and TRBV6-3, so those segments were excluded. A later analysis associated some 17,000 TCR beta sequences with specific HLA alleles at a false discovery rate of 0.05. In vitro tests confirmed that three of the cytomegalovirus-associated TCR beta chains recognize cytomegalovirus antigens. The earlier analysis of approximately 540 of the donors excluded roughly 17 rarely observed V segments, including chromosome 9 orphons, because counts were too low. In this cohort, only TCR beta chains were sequenced, and detectable features were limited by the absence of alpha or paired-chain data. The sequencing pipeline was judged likely to have produced a cluster of highly shared sequence variants as a technical artifact. A later genetic analysis associated a missense DCLRE1C variant with V-gene and J-gene trimming of TCR beta chains, and an independent cohort replicated the association. It was suggested by the authors that the approach could potentially be generalized to other disease states and immunological phenotypes. According to a later analysis, parvovirus B19, influenza, CMV and Epstein-Barr virus appeared linked to several top co-occurrence clusters. Broadly in line with IMGT annotations, most TCR beta V segments showed up in productive rearrangements about 87% or about 30% of the time in an earlier analysis of about 500 of the donors. Most TCR sequences were seen in very few donors, while some public TCRs were found in many individuals. Roughly uniform sequencing depth across donors was assumed in presence/absence analyses, although this assumption may not hold. Because HLA typing was unavailable for some donors at each locus, only the typed subset was used in association tests. Strong co-occurrence of HLA alleles, especially DR and DQ, made assigning TCR associations to individual alleles difficult. In the study, some 180 TCR beta chains were listed as associated with cytomegalovirus. According to a later genetic analysis, donors in an Asian-associated ancestry cluster had fewer N-insertions in productive TCRs than the roughly 660-donor mean. In a later analysis, the rate of TCR association differed among HLA loci, with DRB1 alleles having the most associated TCRs and HLA-C alleles having the fewest. The only immune exposure information available for the cohort was CMV serostatus. A further reported finding was that TCR beta sequences accurately predicted the HLA-A and HLA-B alleles for most subjects in the first cohort.

The cohort was made up of several hundred healthy bone marrow donors. At the time of sampling, every cohort member was nominally healthy, though immune exposures that went unrecorded were likely present. The donor was CMV seropositive and belonged to the group of 250 to 300 seropositive cohort members. Every donor gave a peripheral blood sample, and the peripheral blood mononuclear cells from that sample were used for TCR beta sequencing. The Qiagen DNeasy Blood Extraction Kit was used to extract genomic DNA from the blood cell samples. This clone has more than one count but fewer than ten. Its recognized antigen is unknown. One base away there is no much larger clone; base qualities are not given. Library preparation employed the immunoSEQ multiplex PCR assay. For the multiplex PCR, a mixture combining 60 forward primers for TCR Vbeta segments and 13 reverse primers for TCR Jbeta segments was used. Amplification of the CDR3 region of rearranged TCR beta genes was performed with a multiplex PCR assay on genomic DNA. The amplified TCR beta libraries were sequenced on the Illumina HiSeq System as 87-base-pair reads. As for the authors' bioinformatics: A later analysis counted some 80 million unique TCR beta chains across the 550 to 750 repertoires, and roughly 10 million of these chains were shared by at least two donors. To remove PCR and sequencing errors, raw reads were error-corrected and collapsed into unique sequences using a nearest-neighbor algorithm that merged closely related sequences. V, D and J gene segments were assigned by aligning CDR3 sequences to IMGT reference sequences. For a sequence to be retained, a match of at least six nucleotides to both a V gene segment and a J gene segment was required. A rearrangement counted as productive if the CDR3 had no stop codons and remained in frame with V and J, and every other rearrangement counted as non-productive. Following IMGT convention, CDR3 was defined as the stretch from the second conserved V-encoded cysteine to the conserved J-encoded phenylalanine. In an earlier analysis of around 600 of the donors, sequences lacking an unambiguous match to a single V gene segment were excluded. An earlier analysis of about 590 of the donors classified V segments as functional when productive rearrangements were above 56.7% and as segregating when the standard deviation between donors was above 5%. A statistical classification framework was built for diagnosing cytomegalovirus status from the catalog of TCR beta chain sequences. A later analysis assigned V and J genes by comparing TCR nucleotide sequences with IMGT/GENE-DB human TR gene sequences. The TCRdist pipeline was used in a later analysis to assign CDR3 sequences and most-parsimonious VDJ recombination scenarios. In a later analysis, every TCR beta chain was defined by the combination of its CDR3 amino acid sequence and its V-gene family, and reads without a unique V-gene family were dropped. As a way to deal with suspected cross-contamination and a sequencing artifact, a later analysis dropped over 550 nucleotide sequences that were highly shared and had low generation probability. In a later analysis, a clonal expansion index was calculated for each public chain from normalized within-repertoire ranks of inferred template counts. In a later analysis, generation probabilities were computed using a VDJ recombination model fitted to out-of-frame rearrangements, and the results were checked against IGoR. A later analysis scored TCR-TCR, TCR-HLA and TCR-CMV co-occurrence with hypergeometric tests, applying a repertoire-size bias correction to TCR pairs. A later analysis estimated false discovery rates by permuting HLA or CMV assignments 20 times. In a later analysis, co-occurring TCRs were grouped using DBSCAN, with TCRdist sequence similarity added in when clustering inside HLA-allele-positive subsets. For co-occurrence clustering, repertoires with fewer than 30,000 or more than 120,000 public chains were excluded, along with several repertoires with anomalous nucleotide sharing. The immuneACCESS repertoire file appears here via TCRdb, limited to in-frame rearrangements. These files lack a portion of the clones; in checked studies, under half of the deficit traces to unresolved V genes, and the cause of the others is not known. V and J calls and clone size come straight from that table; D and trimming were deduced from the DNA. Within this sample are approximately 110,000 clones, with under 80% of them counted one time only. The ten largest account for 7.5% to 10% of the sample.

CDR1 and CDR2 (SNHLY, FYNNEI) derive from the germline V gene. Reading from cysteine to phenylalanine, the CDR3 counts 15 amino acids. Only CDR3 DNA is held: 45 bases, read in frame from base 1. The germline V and J ends show losses of 5 bases and 1 base respectively, and no gene match explains 3 bases of the junction. What was sequenced was PBMCs. The chain uses TRBV2 and TRBJ1-3, with 9 bases aligning to TRBD1. This clonotype was sampled from a woman in her 40s in good health and CMV-seropositive. For the CDR3, the sequence is CASSPQGASGNTIYF. The base sequence is TGTGCCAGCAGTCCACAGGGGGCATCTGGAAACACCATATATTTT.